Below, 22 T cell receptor beta chains from the same sample are listed, as sequenced in a study of blood T cell repertoires in COVID-19. Produced via immunoSEQ multiplex PCR; TCRdb's table is partial and in-frame only. Among around 220,000 clones listed, approximately 86% were seen once. Sequenced material: peripheral blood. Receptors were obtained from a woman aged 50 to 60 with COVID-19, enrolled during active disease.

The V gene is TRBV19, the J gene TRBJ1-1, with no clear D. The CDR3 runs 14 residues. Germline values: CDR1 LNHDA, CDR2 SQIVND (reference sequence). V gave up 6 bases and J gave up 3 bases, with 14 bases separating them. The CDR3 DNA reads TGTGCCAGTAGGCTGGCGGGAGGGTACACTGAAGCTTTCTTT. This codes for CASRLAGGYTEAFF.

The rearrangement uses TRBV5-1 and TRBJ2-5, with 13 bases matching TRBD2. The V gene's germline CDR1 is SGHRS and CDR2 YFSETQ. Losses at the gene ends were 4 bases for V and 4 bases for J; bases not matched to a gene: 10. The CDR3 consists of 17 residues. CDR3 nucleotides: TGCGCCAGCAGCCTCACTAGCGGGGGGGCTGTAGGAGAGACCCAGTACTTC. This encodes CASSLTSGGAVGETQYF.

The chain couples TRBV28 to TRBJ1-5; TRBD1 aligns across 7 bases. Germline V lookup: CDR1 MDHEN, CDR2 SYDVKM. J lost 0 bases, V lost 4 bases, and 15 bases had no gene match. The CDR3 runs to 19 residues. The CDR3 DNA is TGTGCCAGCAGTTCACGGACAGGCCCCCTTGGCTATAGCAATCAGCCCCAGCATTTT. This sequence encodes CASSSRTGPLGYSNQPQHF.

This clone showed up just once. The chain recombines TRBV7-2 with TRBJ1-1; 8 bases are a match to TRBD1. The germline CDR1 and CDR2 sequences are SGHTA and FQGNSA. The CDR3 is 14 residues long. Trimming cost V 1 base and J 5 bases; bases outside gene matches: 3. DNA for the CDR3: TGTGCCAGCAGCTTAGGCTACAGGGGGACTGAAGCTTTCTTT. It is translated as CASSLGYRGTEAFF.

The chain recombines TRBV19 with TRBJ1-2; TRBD1 matches at 8 bases. Germline V gene sequence: CDR1 LNHDA, CDR2 SQIVND (reference sequence). Trimming at V came to 0 bases and at J to 10 bases, leaving 4 bases not matched to a gene. The CDR3 is 13 amino acids. The DNA for the CDR3 is TGTGCCAGTAGTATAGATGGACAGGGTTCCTACACCTTC. Translation: CASSIDGQGSYTF. The full variable domain, its missing parts supplied by reference TRBV19 and TRBJ1-2, is DGGITQSPKYLFRKEGQNVTLSCEQNLNHDAMYWYRQDPGQGLRLIYYSQIVNDFQKGDIAEGYSVSREKKESFPLTVTSAQKNPTAFYLCASSIDGQGSYTFGSGTRLTVV.

This clone was observed once. The chain employs TRBV3-1 (or the pseudogene TRBV3-2) and TRBJ2-1; TRBD1 might be the D (6 bases). Per the germline V gene, CDR1 is LGHDT and CDR2 is YNNKEL (reference sequence). The CDR3 consists of 17 residues. Trimming shortened V by 4 bases and J by 0 bases, and 16 bases separated the two germline ends. CDR3 sequence reads: CASSPLRGLSSYNEQFF. The CDR3 DNA sequence: TGTGCCAGCAGCCCGCTCAGGGGCCTTAGCTCCTACAATGAGCAGTTCTTC.

V gene TRBV10-3 combines with J gene TRBJ2-3; 9 positions agree with TRBD2. The V gene end was trimmed by 10 bases and the J gene end by 0 bases; junction bases not matched to a gene: 11. The CDR3 is 16 residues long. CDR1 is ENHRY, CDR2 SYGVKD, per germline. CDR3 nucleotide sequence: TGTGCCACCGCGGGGGGGAGGCCAGCTAGCACAGATACGCAGTATTTT. Translation: CATAGGRPASTDTQYF.

This chain uses TRBV18 with TRBJ2-5, with 10 bases lining up with TRBD2. Germline CDR1 and CDR2: KGHSH and LQKENI. V dropped 1 base and J dropped 2; count of bases not matched to a gene: 10. CDR3 length equals 18 residues. CDR3 residues: CASSPRQLAGLRQETQYF. CDR3 DNA: TGTGCCAGCTCACCACGTCAACTAGCGGGGCTTCGGCAAGAGACCCAGTACTTC.

To note about this clone: The junction and the germline gene differ at one end; a read error may be behind it. This sequence joins TRBV29-1 and TRBJ1-2; 7 positions agree with TRBD1. Germline CDR1 SQVTM, CDR2 ANQGSEA. The CDR3 loop spans 12 amino acids. CDR3 loop: CSAEPGQAGYTF. In DNA form, the CDR3 reads TGCAGCGCTGAACCTGGACAGGCTGGCTACACCTTC. The complete variable domain, with remaining parts taken from reference TRBV29-1 and TRBJ1-2, reads SAVISQKPSRDICQRGTSLTIQCQVDSQVTMMFWYRQQPGQSLTLIATANQGSEATYESGFVIDKFPISRPNLTFSTLTVSNMSPEDSSIYLCSAEPGQAGYTFGSGTRLTVV.

The V gene is TRBV18, the J gene TRBJ1-4; D uncertain. There are 14 residues in the CDR3. Germline V gene sequence: CDR1 KGHSH, CDR2 LQKENI. V was cut by 3 bases and J by 8 bases, with 13 bases left in between. CDR3 nucleotides: TGTGCCAGCTCACCGACTAAATCCGGGGAAAAACTGTTTTTT. Its protein product is CASSPTKSGEKLFF.

This clone was found once. The V and J genes are TRBV11-2 and TRBJ2-1; the match to TRBD2 covers 7 bases. This CDR3 has 13 residues. Germline values: CDR1 SGHAT, CDR2 FQNNGV. With 5 bases clipped from V and 4 bases from J, the junction kept 2 bases outside the gene matches. CDR3 loop: CASSGGVYNEQFF. CDR3 DNA: TGTGCCAGCAGCGGGGGGGTATACAATGAGCAGTTCTTC.

The chain has TRBV6-5 and TRBJ2-7, with a possible D match to TRBD1 (5 bases). CDR3 length: 15 residues. V was clipped by 7 bases and J by 4 bases, with 20 bases between them. CDR1 MNHEY and CDR2 SVGAGI come from the germline V gene. This CDR3 is CASIPWQGISYEQYF. The CDR3 nucleotides are TGTGCCAGCATTCCTTGGCAGGGTATCTCGTACGAGCAGTACTTC.

The DNA for the CDR3 is TGTGCCAGCAGCTTGAGCAGGGGGCCGAATCAGCCCCAGCATTTT. Amino acids: CASSLSRGPNQPQHF. The gene calls are TRBV5-6 and TRBJ1-5, with 8 bases aligning to TRBD1. In germline, CDR1 is SGHDT, CDR2 YYEEEE. The J segment lost 4 bases and the V segment lost 1 base, leaving 4 bases of the junction unmatched. The CDR3 runs to 15 residues.

The rearrangement links TRBV6-1 to TRBJ2-7; TRBD2 might be the D (6 bases). V lost 0 bases and J lost 5, with 11 bases in between. This CDR3 is built from 14 residues. Germline CDR1 is MNHNS and CDR2 is SASEGT. CDR3 in amino acids: CASSEAARRDEQYV. CDR3 DNA sequence: TGTGCCAGCAGTGAAGCTGCCAGGAGGGACGAGCAGTACGTC.

The genes are TRBV19 and TRBJ1-2; tentatively, D is TRBD1 (5 bases). Germline assignment: CDR1 LNHDA and CDR2 SQIVND (reference sequence). This CDR3 is built from 13 residues. V lost 7 bases and J lost 5, with 14 bases in between. The CDR3 DNA follows: TGTGCCAGTACCCTAGGGGCAGTTTATGGCTACACCTTC. As protein: CASTLGAVYGYTF.

The chain has TRBV19 and TRBJ1-1, with TRBD1 matching 9 bases. The germline V gene has CDR1 LNHDA and CDR2 SQIVND (reference sequence). The V and J ends lost 7 bases and 5 bases, in that order; junction bases with no gene match: 14. The CDR3 is 16 amino acids. The CDR3 sequence is CASNSGTGNVWTEAFF. In DNA form, the CDR3 reads TGTGCCAGTAATTCAGGGACAGGGAATGTTTGGACTGAAGCTTTCTTT. Full variable domain (remainder filled in from reference TRBV19 and TRBJ1-1): DGGITQSPKYLFRKEGQNVTLSCEQNLNHDAMYWYRQDPGQGLRLIYYSQIVNDFQKGDIAEGYSVSREKKESFPLTVTSAQKNPTAFYLCASNSGTGNVWTEAFFGQGTRLTVV.

This chain joins TRBV19 and TRBJ2-2, with 8 nucleotides matching TRBD1. With 1 base clipped from V and 4 bases from J, the junction kept 2 bases outside the gene matches. The CDR3 loop spans 15 amino acids. CDR1 and CDR2 from the germline V gene are LNHDA and SQIVND (reference sequence). The CDR3 sequence is CASSIGTGPTGELFF. DNA for the CDR3: TGTGCCAGTAGTATAGGGACAGGGCCCACCGGGGAGCTGTTTTTT. Full variable domain (rest looked up from reference TRBV19 and TRBJ2-2): DGGITQSPKYLFRKEGQNVTLSCEQNLNHDAMYWYRQDPGQGLRLIYYSQIVNDFQKGDIAEGYSVSREKKESFPLTVTSAQKNPTAFYLCASSIGTGPTGELFFGEGSRLTVL.

The table lists this clone with a count of one. The chain combines TRBV11-2 with TRBJ2-1; the match to TRBD1 covers 10 bases. Trimming removed 4 bases from V and 2 bases from J; junction bases left unmatched: 11. This CDR3 has 18 amino acids. Per the germline V gene, CDR1 is SGHAT and CDR2 is FQNNGV. CDR3 nucleotides: TGTGCCAGCAGCTCAACTCTTCGGACAGGGGGTACCTACAATGAGCAGTTCTTC. This gives the protein CASSSTLRTGGTYNEQFF.

The rearrangement uses TRBV5-1 and TRBJ2-5; 10 bases agree with TRBD2. Germline V lookup: CDR1 SGHRS, CDR2 YFSETQ. The CDR3 loop spans 18 amino acids. V lost 2 bases, J lost 4 bases, and 14 bases stayed unmatched. The CDR3 DNA reads TGCGCCAGCAGCTTTAGCGGGGGGACAGTTTTGCTTCCAGAGACCCAGTACTTC. Encoded protein: CASSFSGGTVLLPETQYF.

A few counts support this clone. The chain links TRBV27 to TRBJ1-5; 12 nucleotides line up with TRBD1. The V segment lost 6 bases and the J segment 7 bases; nucleotides outside the gene matches: 7. The germline V gene has CDR1 MNHEY and CDR2 SMNVEV (reference sequence). The CDR3 covers 15 residues. The CDR3 nucleotides are TGTGCCAGCAGGCGGGACAGGGGGCGGGGGCAGCCCCAGCATTTT. Translating gives CASRRDRGRGQPQHF.

The rearrangement joins TRBV12-3 or TRBV12-4 to TRBJ2-1, with 11 bases aligning to TRBD2. The J segment lost 6 bases and the V segment lost 8 bases, leaving 3 bases of the junction unmatched. This CDR3 spans 13 amino acids. The CDR3 DNA reads as TGTGCCAGCGATAGCGGGGGGGTCAATGAGCAGTTCTTC. Its translation is CASDSGGVNEQFF.

Concerning this clone: Other nucleotide sequences from this sample produce the same CDR3. The rearrangement uses TRBV5-1 and TRBJ2-3, with D maybe TRBD2 (6 bases). V was shortened by 1 base and J by 3 bases, with 9 bases between the two germline ends. CDR3 size: 14 residues. The germline CDR1 and CDR2 sequences are SGHRS and YFSETQ. CDR3 residues: CASSLLGGTDTQYF. The CDR3 coding sequence is TGCGCCAGCAGCTTGCTTGGAGGGACAGATACGCAGTATTTT.